A single TCR beta chain is shown here with its context. Its cognate antigen is unknown. The TCR library protocol attached unique molecular identifiers to the individual cDNA molecules. TCRdb called the 5' RACE reads again in MiXCR, with one record for every CDR3 protein. Of 90,000 to 120,000 distinct CDR3 sequences in the sample, over 8.5% are singletons; the top ten hold about 7.6%. The record originates from a study of early T cells in non-severe SARS-CoV-2 infection. Study details: Sequencing of unsorted whole blood was done on bulk RNA, leaving chains unpaired. Study conclusions and caveats: The matching step, a VDJdb search, favored anti-spike CD8 responses and missed private and CD4 specificities.

The CDR3 covers 15 residues. V trimming: 3 bases; J trimming: 0 bases; junction bases outside the gene matches: 2. Germline V CDR1 and CDR2: SQVTM, ANQGSEA. Sequencing was performed on whole blood. The chain uses TRBV29-1 and TRBJ2-3; 11 bases are a match to TRBD2. This TCR came from an adult who was a healthcare worker with PCR-confirmed SARS-CoV-2 infection or an uninfected control (not recorded which). As DNA, the CDR3 is TGCAGCGTTGAGAGACTAGCGGGGAGCACAGATACGCAGTATTTT. Translated, it gives CSVERLAGSTDTQYF.